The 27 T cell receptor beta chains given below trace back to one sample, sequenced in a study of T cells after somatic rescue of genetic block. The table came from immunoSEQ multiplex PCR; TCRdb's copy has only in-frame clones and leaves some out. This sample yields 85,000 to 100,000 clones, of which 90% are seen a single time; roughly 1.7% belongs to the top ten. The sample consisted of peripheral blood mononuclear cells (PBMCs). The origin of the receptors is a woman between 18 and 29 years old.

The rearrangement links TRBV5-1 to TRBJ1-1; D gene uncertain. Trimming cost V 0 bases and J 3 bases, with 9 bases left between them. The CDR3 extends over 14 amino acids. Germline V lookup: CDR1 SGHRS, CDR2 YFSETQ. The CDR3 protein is CASSLGSGDTEAFF. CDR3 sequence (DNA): TGCGCCAGCAGCTTGGGTAGTGGGGACACTGAAGCTTTCTTT.

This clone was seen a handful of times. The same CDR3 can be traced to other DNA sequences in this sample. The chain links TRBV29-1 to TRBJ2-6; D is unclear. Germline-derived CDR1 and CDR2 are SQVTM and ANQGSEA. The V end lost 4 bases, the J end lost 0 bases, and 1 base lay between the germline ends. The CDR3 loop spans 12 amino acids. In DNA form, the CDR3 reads TGCAGCGTTGTCTCTGGGGCCAACGTCCTGACTTTC. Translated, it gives CSVVSGANVLTF.

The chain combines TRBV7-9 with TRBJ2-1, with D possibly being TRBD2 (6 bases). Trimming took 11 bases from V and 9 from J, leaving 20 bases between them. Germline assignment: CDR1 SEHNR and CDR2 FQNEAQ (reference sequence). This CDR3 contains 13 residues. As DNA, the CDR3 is TGTGCCGCCCCGGGAGCCAGATTAAGTGAGCAGTTCTTC. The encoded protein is CAAPGARLSEQFF.

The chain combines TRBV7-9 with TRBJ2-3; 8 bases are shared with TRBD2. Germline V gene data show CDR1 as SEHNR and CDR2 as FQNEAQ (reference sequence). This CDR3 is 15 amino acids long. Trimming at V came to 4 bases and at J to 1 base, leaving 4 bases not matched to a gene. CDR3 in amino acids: CASSSSTSGTDTQYF. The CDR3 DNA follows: TGTGCCAGCAGCTCCTCGACTAGCGGCACAGATACGCAGTATTTT.

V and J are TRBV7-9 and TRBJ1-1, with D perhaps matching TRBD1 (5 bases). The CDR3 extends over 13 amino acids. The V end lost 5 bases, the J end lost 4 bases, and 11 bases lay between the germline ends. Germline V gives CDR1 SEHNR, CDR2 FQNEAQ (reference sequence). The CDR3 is CASSPQGGTEAFF. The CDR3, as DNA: TGTGCCAGCAGCCCCCAGGGCGGCACTGAAGCTTTCTTT.

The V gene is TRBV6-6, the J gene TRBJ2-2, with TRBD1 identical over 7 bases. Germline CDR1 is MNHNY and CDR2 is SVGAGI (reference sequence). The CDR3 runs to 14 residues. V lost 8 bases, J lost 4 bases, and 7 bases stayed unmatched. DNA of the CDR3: TGTGCCAGCGACGGGACAGCCATCACCGGGGAGCTGTTTTTT. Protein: CASDGTAITGELFF.

The CDR3 DNA follows: TGTGCCAGCAGCTTGGAGACAGGGACATATGGCTACACCTTC. This gives the protein CASSLETGTYGYTF. J is TRBJ1-2 and V is TRBV7-9, with 7 positions matching TRBD1. CDR3 size: 14 residues. Germline CDR1 SEHNR, CDR2 FQNEAQ (reference sequence). The trim removed 3 bases at V and 5 bases at J, leaving 6 bases unmatched.

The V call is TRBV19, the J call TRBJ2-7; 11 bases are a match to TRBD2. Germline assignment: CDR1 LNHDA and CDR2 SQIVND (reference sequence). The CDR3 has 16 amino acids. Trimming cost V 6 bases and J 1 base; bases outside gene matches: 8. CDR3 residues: CASSPMGTSGSYEQYF. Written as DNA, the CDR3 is TGTGCCAGTAGCCCCATGGGGACTAGCGGATCCTACGAGCAGTACTTC.

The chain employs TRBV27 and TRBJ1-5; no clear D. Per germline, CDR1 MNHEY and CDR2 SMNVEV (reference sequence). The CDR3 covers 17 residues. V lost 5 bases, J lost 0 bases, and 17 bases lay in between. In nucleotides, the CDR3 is TGTGCCAGCAGTCTACTCGGAGGTTTTAATAGCAATCAGCCCCAGCATTTT. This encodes CASSLLGGFNSNQPQHF.

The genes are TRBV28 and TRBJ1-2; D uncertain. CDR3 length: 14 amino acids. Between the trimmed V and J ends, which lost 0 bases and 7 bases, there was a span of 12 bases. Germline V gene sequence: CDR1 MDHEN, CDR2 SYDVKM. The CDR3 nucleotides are TGTGCCAGCAGTTTATGGGCAGGCGAACGTGGCTACACCTTC. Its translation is CASSLWAGERGYTF.

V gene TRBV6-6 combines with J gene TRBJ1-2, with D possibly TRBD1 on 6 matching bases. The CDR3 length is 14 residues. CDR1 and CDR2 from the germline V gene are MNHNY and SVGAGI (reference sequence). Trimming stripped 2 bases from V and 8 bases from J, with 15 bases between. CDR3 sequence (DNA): TGTGCCAGCAGTTACCTGGGGACACAGGACGGCTACACCTTC. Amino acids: CASSYLGTQDGYTF.

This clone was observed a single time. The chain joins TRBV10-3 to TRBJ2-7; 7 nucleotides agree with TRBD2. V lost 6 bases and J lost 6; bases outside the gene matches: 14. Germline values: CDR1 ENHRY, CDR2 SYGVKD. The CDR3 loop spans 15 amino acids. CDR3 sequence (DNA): TGTGCCATCAGCCCAACCGGGACTATCCTAACCGAGCAGTACTTC. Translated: CAISPTGTILTEQYF.

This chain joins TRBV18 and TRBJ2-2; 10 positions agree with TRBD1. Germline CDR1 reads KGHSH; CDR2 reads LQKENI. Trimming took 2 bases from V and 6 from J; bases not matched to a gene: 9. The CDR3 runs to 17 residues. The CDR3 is CASSPILSGTGAGELFF. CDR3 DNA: TGTGCCAGCTCACCAATCCTCTCCGGGACAGGGGCCGGGGAGCTGTTTTTT.

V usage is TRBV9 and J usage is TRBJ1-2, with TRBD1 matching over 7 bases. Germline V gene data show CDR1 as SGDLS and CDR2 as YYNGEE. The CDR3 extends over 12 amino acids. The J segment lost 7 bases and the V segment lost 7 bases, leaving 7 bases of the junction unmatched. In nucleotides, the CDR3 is TGTGCCAGCCAAGACAGGGTTACTGGCTACACCTTC. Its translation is CASQDRVTGYTF.

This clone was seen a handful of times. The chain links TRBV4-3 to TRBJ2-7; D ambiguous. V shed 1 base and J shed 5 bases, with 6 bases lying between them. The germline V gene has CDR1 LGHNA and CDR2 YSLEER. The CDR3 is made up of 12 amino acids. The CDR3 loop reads CASSQGLDEQYF. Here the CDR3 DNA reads TGCGCCAGCAGCCAAGGACTCGACGAGCAGTACTTC.

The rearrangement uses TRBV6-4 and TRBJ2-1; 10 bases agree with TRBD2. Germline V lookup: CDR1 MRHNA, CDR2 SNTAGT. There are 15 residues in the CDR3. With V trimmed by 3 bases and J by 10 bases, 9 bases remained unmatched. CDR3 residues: CASSEGLAVSGEQFF. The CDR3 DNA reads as TGTGCCAGCAGTGAAGGACTAGCGGTTTCTGGGGAGCAGTTCTTC.

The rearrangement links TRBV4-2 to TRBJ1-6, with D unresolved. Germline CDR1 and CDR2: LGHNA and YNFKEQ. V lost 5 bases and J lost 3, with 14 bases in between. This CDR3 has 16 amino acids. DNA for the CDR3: TGTGCCAGCAGCAAGGATTGGGAAAGCTATAATTCACCCCTCCACTTT. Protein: CASSKDWESYNSPLHF.

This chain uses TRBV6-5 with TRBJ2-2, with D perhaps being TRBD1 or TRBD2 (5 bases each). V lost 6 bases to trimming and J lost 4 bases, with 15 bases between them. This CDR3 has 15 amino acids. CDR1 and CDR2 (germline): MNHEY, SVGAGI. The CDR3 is CASRKNGAATGELFF. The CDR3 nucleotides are TGTGCCAGCAGGAAAAACGGGGCAGCCACCGGGGAGCTGTTTTTT.

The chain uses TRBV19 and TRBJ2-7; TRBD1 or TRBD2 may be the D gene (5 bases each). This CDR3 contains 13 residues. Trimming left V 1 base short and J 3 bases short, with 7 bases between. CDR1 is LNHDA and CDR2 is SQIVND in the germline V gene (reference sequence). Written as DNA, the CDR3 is TGTGCCAGTAGTATAGTTGGGGGCTACGAGCAGTACTTC. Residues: CASSIVGGYEQYF.

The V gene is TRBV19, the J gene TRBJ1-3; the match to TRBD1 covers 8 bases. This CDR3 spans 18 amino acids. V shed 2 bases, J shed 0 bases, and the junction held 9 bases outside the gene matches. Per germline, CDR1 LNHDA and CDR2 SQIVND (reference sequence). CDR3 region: CASSISRTGTNSGNTIYF. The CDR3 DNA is TGTGCCAGTAGTATATCCCGGACAGGGACAAACTCTGGAAACACCATATATTTT.

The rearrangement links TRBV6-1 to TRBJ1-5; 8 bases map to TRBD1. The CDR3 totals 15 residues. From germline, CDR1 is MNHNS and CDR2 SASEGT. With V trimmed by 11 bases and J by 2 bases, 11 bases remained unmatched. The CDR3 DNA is TGTGCCGCTGTACCCAGGGGGCCTGGCAATCAGCCCCAGCATTTT. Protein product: CAAVPRGPGNQPQHF.

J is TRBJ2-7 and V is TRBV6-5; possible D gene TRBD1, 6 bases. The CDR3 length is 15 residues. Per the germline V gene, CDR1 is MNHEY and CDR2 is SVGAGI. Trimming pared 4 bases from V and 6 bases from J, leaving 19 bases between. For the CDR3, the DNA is TGTGCCAGCAGTTCCGACAGGATGAGTGCAAGCGAGCAGTACTTC. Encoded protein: CASSSDRMSASEQYF.

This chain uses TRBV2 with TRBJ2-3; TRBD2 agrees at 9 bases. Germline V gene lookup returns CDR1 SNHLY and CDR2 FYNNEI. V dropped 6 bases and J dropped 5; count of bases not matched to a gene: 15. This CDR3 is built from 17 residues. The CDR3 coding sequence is TGTGCCAGCAGACCTCACGGGCTAGCGGGATTGGGAGATACGCAGTATTTT. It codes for CASRPHGLAGLGDTQYF.

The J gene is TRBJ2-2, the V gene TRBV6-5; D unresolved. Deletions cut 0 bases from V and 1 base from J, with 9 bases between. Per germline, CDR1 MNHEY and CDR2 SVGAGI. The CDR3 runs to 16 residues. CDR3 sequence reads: CASSYSTPQNTGELFF. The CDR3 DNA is TGTGCCAGCAGTTACTCGACGCCCCAGAACACCGGGGAGCTGTTTTTT.

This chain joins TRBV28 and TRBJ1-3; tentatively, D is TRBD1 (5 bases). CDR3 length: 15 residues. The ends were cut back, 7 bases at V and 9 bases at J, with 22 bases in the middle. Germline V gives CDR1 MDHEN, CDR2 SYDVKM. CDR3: CASIRYEGRRGTIYF. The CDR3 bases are TGTGCCAGCATTCGCTACGAGGGACGGCGTGGCACCATATATTTT.

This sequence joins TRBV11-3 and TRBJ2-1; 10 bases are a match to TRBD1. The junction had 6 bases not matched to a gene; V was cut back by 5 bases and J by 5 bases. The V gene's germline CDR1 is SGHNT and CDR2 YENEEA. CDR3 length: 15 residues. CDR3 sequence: CASSPGQGTHNEQFF. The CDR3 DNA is TGTGCCAGCAGCCCGGGACAGGGGACCCACAATGAGCAGTTCTTC.

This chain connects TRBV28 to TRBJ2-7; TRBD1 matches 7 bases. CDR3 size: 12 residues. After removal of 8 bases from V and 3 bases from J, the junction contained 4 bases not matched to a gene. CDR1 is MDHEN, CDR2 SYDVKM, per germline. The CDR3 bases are TGTGCCAGCGGGACAGAGATCTACGAGCAGTACTTC. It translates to CASGTEIYEQYF. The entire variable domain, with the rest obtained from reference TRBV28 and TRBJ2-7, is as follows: DVKVTQSSRYLVKRTGEKVFLECVQDMDHENMFWYRQDPGLGLRLIYFSYDVKMKEKGDIPEGYSVSREKKERFSLILESASTNQTSMYLCASGTEIYEQYFGPGTRLTVT.